Listed below are T cell receptor beta chains from one sample, sequenced in a study of blood T cells in healthy people across ages. TCRdb called the 5' RACE reads again in MiXCR, with one record for every CDR3 protein. Counted here are 700,000 to 800,000 distinct CDR3 sequences, about 40% occurring once; the ten biggest clones make up about 20%. Sequencing was performed on blood. These receptors were obtained from a woman aged 60-75 years in good health. The CDR3 runs from the conserved cysteine through the conserved F or W. D genes are given only for firm matches. Size is stated for part of the rows, as once, few or many counts, or as a class when the clone is expanded.

cdr3_nt cdr3_aa j_call d_call clone_size v_call
TGCAGTGCTAAGGGGATTTGGACCTACGAGCAGTACTTC CSAKGIWTYEQYF TRBJ2-7 NA few TRBV20-1
TGTGCCAGCAGCTCGGGACAGGGCAGTGGGCAGTTCTTC CASSSGQGSGQFF TRBJ2-1 TRBD1 NA TRBV7-9
TGTGCTAGTGGTTCGGGGACACTAGCGGGGGGGCGAGAGACCCAGTACTTC CASGSGTLAGGRETQYF TRBJ2-5 TRBD2 NA TRBV12-5
TGTGCCAGCAGCTCCGTTCGGGGCGCGATTGACCAGCAGTTCTTC CASSSVRGAIDQQFF TRBJ2-1 NA many TRBV7-3
TGTGCCAGCAGTTCCCAACCCGGGACAGGGGCTGGTGGCTACACCTTC CASSSQPGTGAGGYTF TRBJ1-2 TRBD1 many TRBV12-3/TRBV12-4
TGCAGTGCTAGTAGAGGCGGGTTTCGGAATAATTCACCCCTCCACTTT CSASRGGFRNNSPLHF TRBJ1-6 NA few TRBV20-1
TGTGCCGCGTGTACGAGCTCCTACAATGAGCAGTTCTTC CAACTSSYNEQFF TRBJ2-1 NA many TRBV28
TGCAGTGCTGGGTCGGCTAGCGGGGGGACTTACGAGCAGTACTTC CSAGSASGGTYEQYF TRBJ2-7 TRBD2 NA TRBV20-1
TGTGCCAGCAGACCAGGGACAGGGATGAACACTGAAGCTTTCTTT CASRPGTGMNTEAFF TRBJ1-1 TRBD1 NA TRBV2
TGCGCCAGCAGCCCCCCGGGACAGGGGATCAATGAGCAGTTCTTC CASSPPGQGINEQFF TRBJ2-1 TRBD1 few TRBV5-1
TGCAGCGTTGAACCTTGGACTTACAATGAGCAGTACTTC CSVEPWTYNEQYF TRBJ2-5 NA NA TRBV29-1
TGTGCCAGCCCGGGACTTCAGACTGTAAATGAGCAGTTCTTC CASPGLQTVNEQFF TRBJ2-1 NA NA TRBV7-9
TGCAGTGCTCTACCCGGGACTAGCGGAGGCAGTGAGCAGTTCTTC CSALPGTSGGSEQFF TRBJ2-1 TRBD2 NA TRBV20-1
TGCAGTGCCCGACAGGAGGACAGGGGAAGGTTGCAGCCCCAGCATTTT CSARQEDRGRLQPQHF TRBJ1-5 TRBD1 NA TRBV20-1
TGTGCCAGCAGCTTAGCGAAGTGGGGGGACTACGAGCAGTACTTC CASSLAKWGDYEQYF TRBJ2-7 NA NA TRBV7-8
TGTGCCAGCAGCCTCGGAGGGACCAACAATGAGCAGTTCTTC CASSLGGTNNEQFF TRBJ2-1 NA many TRBV7-2
TGCAGTGCTAGAGATGGAGAACTAGCGGGGACCACTGCGACCTACGAGCAGTACTTC CSARDGELAGTTATYEQYF TRBJ2-7 TRBD2 few TRBV20-1
TGTGCCAGCAGTTTGGGGCGGTCTAGCGGGAGGGACTACAATGAGCAGTTCTTC CASSLGRSSGRDYNEQFF TRBJ2-1 TRBD2 few TRBV12-3/TRBV12-4
TGTGCCAGCAGCTTACTAGCGGGAGTTTTTTCCTACGAGCAGTACTTC CASSLLAGVFSYEQYF TRBJ2-7 TRBD2 few TRBV5-6
TGCGCCAGCAGCCAAGATCTTTCGGGAACCTACGAGCGGTACTTC CASSQDLSGTYERYF TRBJ2-4 NA NA TRBV4-3
TGTGCCAGCACCGCCGGCGGGAAGGGGGTTGGTCAGCCCCAGCATTTT CASTAGGKGVGQPQHF TRBJ1-5 NA once TRBV6-2/TRBV6-3
TGCGCCAGCAGCATTCCCCCGGGACAGGGTTCCGAGCAGTACTTC CASSIPPGQGSEQYF TRBJ2-7 TRBD1 NA TRBV5-1
TGTGCCAGCAGCTTAACTGAGGGGAGTTTACCCTACGAGCAGTACTTC CASSLTEGSLPYEQYF TRBJ2-7 NA NA TRBV7-3
TGTGCCAGCAGCAGGGGACAGGGGGAAACAGATACGCAGTATTTT CASSRGQGETDTQYF TRBJ2-3 TRBD1 NA TRBV7-3
TGTGCCAGCAGTGAACAGGGGCCAAACACTGAAGCTTTCTTT CASSEQGPNTEAFF TRBJ1-1 TRBD1 NA TRBV28
TGCGCCAGCAGCCAGTCGGACAGGTCGAAAAATGAGCAGTTCTTC CASSQSDRSKNEQFF TRBJ2-1 TRBD1 once TRBV4-1
TGTGCCAGCAGCCAAGGCCCTAGCTCCTACAATGAGCAGTACTTC CASSQGPSSYNEQYF TRBJ2-7 NA NA TRBV3-1
TGCAGCGTTGCCGAACAGGGGAGGGGGAACGAGCAGTACTTC CSVAEQGRGNEQYF TRBJ2-7 NA medium-sized TRBV29-1
TGCAGCGTTGACGGGGCCTTCTACAATGAGCAGTTCTTC CSVDGAFYNEQFF TRBJ2-1 NA NA TRBV29-1
TGCAGTGCTAGAGTCAGTTTCGATAATTCACCCCTCCACTTT CSARVSFDNSPLHF TRBJ1-6 NA few TRBV20-1
TGTGCCAGCAGGCACCCCTCTAGTTGGGGCGCCAATGAGCAGTACTTC CASRHPSSWGANEQYF TRBJ2-7 NA NA TRBV6-2/TRBV6-3
TGTGCCAGCCGACCATCGGGACTCAAAAGCTCCTACGAGCAGTACTTC CASRPSGLKSSYEQYF TRBJ2-7 NA once TRBV27
TGTGCCAGCAGCGTAGCTCCCACTCTAGCCAAAAACATTCAGTACTTC CASSVAPTLAKNIQYF TRBJ2-4 NA NA TRBV9
TGCGCCAGCAGCCCCGCCGGGACTAGCGGGAGAGGCACAGATACGCAGTATTTT CASSPAGTSGRGTDTQYF TRBJ2-3 TRBD2 many TRBV5-1
TGCAGCATCAGGGGGCGCGGCACAGATACGCAGTATTTT CSIRGRGTDTQYF TRBJ2-3 TRBD1 NA TRBV29-1
TGCAGTGCTAGAGATCCGAGTCGGGGGGGCATAAACAATGAGCAGTTCTTC CSARDPSRGGINNEQFF TRBJ2-1 TRBD2 NA TRBV20-1
TGCAGTGCGCTGGGAAGCACTAATGAAAAACTGTTTTTT CSALGSTNEKLFF TRBJ1-4 NA NA TRBV20-1
TGTGCCAGCAGCTTAGCTGTTTATGGCGGGGAGCTGTTTTTT CASSLAVYGGELFF TRBJ2-2 NA once TRBV7-2
TGTGCCAGCAGCCCCGGGGGGAGCTTGAACACTGAAGCTTTCTTT CASSPGGSLNTEAFF TRBJ1-1 NA NA TRBV12-3/TRBV12-4
TGTGCCAGCAGTGAACCAGGGGGTATTGCCTACGAGCAGTACTTC CASSEPGGIAYEQYF TRBJ2-7 TRBD1 NA TRBV25-1
TGTGCCAGCAGCTTAGGGGGACATAACTATGGCTACACCTTC CASSLGGHNYGYTF TRBJ1-2 NA NA TRBV7-9
TGCGCCAGCAGCCAAGCGTGGACGGCCAATCAGCCCCAGCATTTT CASSQAWTANQPQHF TRBJ1-5 NA NA TRBV4-3
TGTGCCAGCAGCCCGACGGGGACAGGGTATACCTACAATGAGCAGTTCTTC CASSPTGTGYTYNEQFF TRBJ2-1 TRBD1 few TRBV7-2
TGCGCCAGCAGCTTGGAAGCCGAGCACTGGACAGATACGCAGTATTTT CASSLEAEHWTDTQYF TRBJ2-3 NA NA TRBV5-1
TGCGCCAGCAGCTCAAAACGGACAGGGGATGGCTACACCTTC CASSSKRTGDGYTF TRBJ1-2 TRBD1 many TRBV5-1
TGCAGTGCTAGCCGGAAAGGGCTTAACTATGGCTACACCTTC CSASRKGLNYGYTF TRBJ1-2 NA NA TRBV20-1
TGTGCCAGCAGCCCGGGAACAGGAGGCTACACCTTC CASSPGTGGYTF TRBJ1-2 NA NA TRBV3-1
TGTGCCAGCAGCGTTTCTCACACAGATACGCAGTATTTT CASSVSHTDTQYF TRBJ2-3 NA NA TRBV5-6
TGTGCCAGCAGCGTACCGGGAGCCTCCTACGAGCAGTACTTC CASSVPGASYEQYF TRBJ2-7 NA NA TRBV11-2
TGTGCCAGCAGCCTCCTGGGAGGTCCCTACAATGAGCAGTACTTC CASSLLGGPYNEQYF TRBJ2-7 NA NA TRBV11-3
TGTGCCAGCAGCCAACCCGTCCAGGGGAGCGGGGAGCTGTTTTTT CASSQPVQGSGELFF TRBJ2-2 NA few TRBV3-1
TGTGCCAGCAGCGGGACAGGCAACTATGGCTACACCTTC CASSGTGNYGYTF TRBJ1-2 TRBD1 many TRBV2
TGCAGTGCTAGAGACGGGACTAGCGGGATTACCTACGAGCAGTACTTC CSARDGTSGITYEQYF TRBJ2-7 TRBD2 NA TRBV20-1
TGTGCCAGCAGTTACGGACAGATCAATCAGCCCCAGCATTTT CASSYGQINQPQHF TRBJ1-5 NA NA TRBV6-2/TRBV6-3
TGTGCCAGCAGTGAGAGGGGGCCTTATCTCGAGCAGTACTTC CASSERGPYLEQYF TRBJ2-7 TRBD1 NA TRBV25-1
TGTGCCATCAGTGAGTCGAAGAAGCGGGGGGGCTACAATGAGCAGTTCTTC CAISESKKRGGYNEQFF TRBJ2-1 TRBD2 few TRBV10-3
TGTGCCAGTAGCCCCGGGACAGGGGGCGGTAACACTGAAGCTTTCTTT CASSPGTGGGNTEAFF TRBJ1-1 TRBD1 few TRBV19
TGTGCCAGCAGCGGGATGACCGTCTCCTACAATGAGCAGTTCTTC CASSGMTVSYNEQFF TRBJ2-1 NA NA TRBV9
TGTGCCAGCAGGGGAACAGGTTCGGGGTACGAGCAGTACTTC CASRGTGSGYEQYF TRBJ2-7 NA once TRBV6-5